These 16 T cell receptor beta chains share one sample of origin, sequenced in a study of blood T cell repertoires in COVID-19. TCRdb's table, derived via immunoSEQ multiplex PCR, lists solely in-frame clones and lacks some. The data contain some 130,000 clones, 60% to 75% of them seen just once; the ten biggest clones take up approximately 1.9%. Material for sequencing was peripheral blood. These receptors all stem from a woman in her sixties or seventies with acute or convalescent COVID-19.

The rearrangement links TRBV4-1 to TRBJ2-7, with D unclear. This CDR3 is built from 13 residues. Germline V CDR1 and CDR2: MGHRA, YSYEKL. V was shortened by 0 bases and J by 1 base, with 4 bases between the two germline ends. The CDR3 loop reads CASSQDNSYEQYF. CDR3 in DNA: TGCGCCAGCAGCCAAGACAATTCCTACGAGCAGTACTTC.

The V gene is TRBV18, the J gene TRBJ2-1; the D gene is possibly TRBD2 (6 bases). CDR1 and CDR2 (germline): KGHSH, LQKENI. The CDR3 length is 14 residues. V was pared by 3 bases and J by 4 bases, with 10 bases between. CDR3 region: CASSPARGYNEQFF. The CDR3 DNA reads TGTGCCAGCTCACCGGCCCGGGGGTACAATGAGCAGTTCTTC.

This clone was recorded a few times. V and J are TRBV5-5 and TRBJ1-5; 7 nucleotides align to TRBD1. Trimming at V came to 5 bases and at J to 1 base, leaving 6 bases not matched to a gene. Germline CDR1 is SGHKS and CDR2 is YYEKEE (reference sequence). This CDR3 region has 15 residues. The CDR3 bases are TGTGCCAGCAGACCAACAGGGGCGAGCAATCAGCCCCAGCATTTT. It is translated as CASRPTGASNQPQHF.

The rearrangement joins TRBV5-1 to TRBJ2-5; TRBD2 matches at 10 bases. The CDR3 contains 15 residues. Germline CDR1 and CDR2: SGHRS and YFSETQ. Trimming removed 4 bases from V and 4 bases from J; junction bases left unmatched: 7. The CDR3 DNA follows: TGCGCCAGCAGCGCGTCTAGCGGGAGCTTAGAGACCCAGTACTTC. Encoded protein: CASSASSGSLETQYF.

This clone appeared a single time. This chain uses TRBV5-4 with TRBJ2-7; D not resolved. The CDR3 is made up of 11 amino acids. V lost 3 bases and J lost 3, with 4 bases in between. Germline CDR1 and CDR2: SGHNT and YYREEE (reference sequence). This CDR3 reads CASSSYYEQYF. CDR3 in DNA: TGTGCCAGCAGCTCCTACTACGAGCAGTACTTC. Full variable domain (rest looked up from reference TRBV5-4 and TRBJ2-7): ETGVTQSPTHLIKTRGQQVTLRCSSQSGHNTVSWYQQALGQGPQFIFQYYREEENGRGNFPPRFSGLQFPNYSSELNVNALELDDSALYLCASSSYYEQYFGPGTRLTVT.

The CDR3 sequence: CASSLTGRAEAFF. Here the CDR3 DNA reads TGTGCCAGCAGCTTAACAGGGAGGGCTGAAGCTTTCTTT. This chain joins TRBV7-8 and TRBJ1-1, with D tentatively TRBD1 (6 bases). Germline V lookup: CDR1 SGHVS, CDR2 FQNEAQ. The V end lost 2 bases, the J end lost 6 bases, and 10 bases lay between the germline ends. The CDR3 is 13 residues long.

V is TRBV24-1 and J is TRBJ2-3; a possible D gene is TRBD2 (6 bases). Germline V gene lookup returns CDR1 KGHDR and CDR2 SFDVKD. The CDR3 is 16 residues long. Trimming cost V 3 bases and J 2 bases, with 14 bases left between them. This CDR3 is CATSDGGLTYTDTQYF. CDR3 in DNA: TGTGCCACCAGTGATGGGGGACTTACATACACAGATACGCAGTATTTT.

The chain is built from TRBV6-5 and TRBJ2-3; 10 bases line up with TRBD2. CDR1 MNHEY and CDR2 SVGAGI come from the germline V gene. Trimming at V came to 6 bases and at J to 9 bases, leaving 12 bases not matched to a gene. There are 15 residues in the CDR3. CDR3 loop: CASSPPGLAAGTQYF. CDR3 coding DNA: TGTGCCAGCAGCCCCCCCGGACTAGCGGCGGGAACGCAGTATTTT.

V is TRBV28 and J is TRBJ1-4, with unresolved D. Trimming cost V 8 bases and J 10 bases, with 20 bases left between them. The CDR3 is made up of 14 amino acids. Germline CDR1 is MDHEN and CDR2 is SYDVKM. CDR3 nucleotide sequence: TGTGCCAGCTCGACGGATCAGCGAGGGATAAAACTGTTTTTT. Encoded protein: CASSTDQRGIKLFF.

The chain recombines TRBV12-3 or TRBV12-4 with TRBJ2-1, with D hard to call. V was cut by 4 bases and J by 4 bases, with 2 bases left in between. The CDR3 contains 11 residues. This CDR3 is CASSSYNEQFF. The CDR3 DNA sequence: TGTGCCAGCAGTTCTTACAATGAGCAGTTCTTC.

The J gene is TRBJ2-1, the V gene TRBV7-2, with TRBD1 matching 7 bases. Per germline, CDR1 SGHTA and CDR2 FQGNSA. V dropped 1 base and J dropped 7; count of bases not matched to a gene: 7. The CDR3 contains 15 residues. Written as DNA, the CDR3 is TGTGCCAGCAGCTTAGGACAGGGTGGAGTTAATGAGCAGTTCTTC. Translated: CASSLGQGGVNEQFF.

The genes are TRBV2 and TRBJ1-5; D not resolved. V lost 3 bases to trimming and J lost 2 bases, with 11 bases between them. This CDR3 contains 15 residues. Germline V lookup: CDR1 SNHLY, CDR2 FYNNEI. The CDR3 region is CASSETRSRNQPQHF. Here the CDR3 DNA reads TGTGCCAGCAGTGAGACTAGGAGCCGCAATCAGCCCCAGCATTTT.

The V gene is TRBV2, the J gene TRBJ2-7; TRBD1 aligns across 10 bases. Germline V lookup: CDR1 SNHLY, CDR2 FYNNEI. The CDR3 totals 16 residues. J lost 2 bases, V lost 6 bases, and 10 bases had no gene match. The CDR3, as DNA: TGTGCCAGCAGGACCGGGACAGGGGTCCCACCCTACGAGCAGTACTTC. Its translation is CASRTGTGVPPYEQYF. The variable domain in full, completed from reference TRBV2 and TRBJ2-7, reads EPEVTQTPSHQVTQMGQEVILRCVPISNHLYFYWYRQILGQKVEFLVSFYNNEISEKSEIFDDQFSVERPDGSNFTLKIRSTKLEDSAMYFCASRTGTGVPPYEQYFGPGTRLTVT.

The count of this clone is one. This chain links TRBV6-5 with TRBJ1-4; D gene unclear. Looked up from germline, CDR1 is MNHEY and CDR2 is SVGAGI. The germline V and J ends were trimmed by 4 bases and 8 bases, with 14 bases remaining between them. The CDR3 runs 14 residues. CDR3 protein: CASSSSRRSEKLFF. As DNA, the CDR3 is TGTGCCAGCAGTTCTAGCCGTAGGAGCGAAAAACTGTTTTTT.

V gene TRBV15 combines with J gene TRBJ2-7; 12 nucleotides align to TRBD2. This CDR3 contains 18 residues. Germline V gives CDR1 LNHNV, CDR2 YYDKDF (reference sequence). Trimming at V came to 2 bases and at J to 4 bases, leaving 12 bases not matched to a gene. The CDR3 sequence is CATSRQKASGGAVYEQYF. CDR3 coding DNA: TGTGCCACCAGCAGACAAAAGGCTAGCGGGGGGGCCGTGTACGAGCAGTACTTC.

This clone has just a few counts. The rearrangement joins TRBV5-4 to TRBJ2-7; a possible D gene is TRBD1 (6 bases). Germline lookup yields CDR1 SGHNT and CDR2 YYREEE (reference sequence). The V end was cut by 4 bases, the J end by 1 base, with 15 bases between. The CDR3 consists of 15 residues. In DNA form, the CDR3 reads TGTGCCAGCAGCCCTCATGGGGACACTTCCTACGAGCAGTACTTC. Residues: CASSPHGDTSYEQYF. Full variable domain (remainder filled in from reference TRBV5-4 and TRBJ2-7): ETGVTQSPTHLIKTRGQQVTLRCSSQSGHNTVSWYQQALGQGPQFIFQYYREEENGRGNFPPRFSGLQFPNYSSELNVNALELDDSALYLCASSPHGDTSYEQYFGPGTRLTVT.